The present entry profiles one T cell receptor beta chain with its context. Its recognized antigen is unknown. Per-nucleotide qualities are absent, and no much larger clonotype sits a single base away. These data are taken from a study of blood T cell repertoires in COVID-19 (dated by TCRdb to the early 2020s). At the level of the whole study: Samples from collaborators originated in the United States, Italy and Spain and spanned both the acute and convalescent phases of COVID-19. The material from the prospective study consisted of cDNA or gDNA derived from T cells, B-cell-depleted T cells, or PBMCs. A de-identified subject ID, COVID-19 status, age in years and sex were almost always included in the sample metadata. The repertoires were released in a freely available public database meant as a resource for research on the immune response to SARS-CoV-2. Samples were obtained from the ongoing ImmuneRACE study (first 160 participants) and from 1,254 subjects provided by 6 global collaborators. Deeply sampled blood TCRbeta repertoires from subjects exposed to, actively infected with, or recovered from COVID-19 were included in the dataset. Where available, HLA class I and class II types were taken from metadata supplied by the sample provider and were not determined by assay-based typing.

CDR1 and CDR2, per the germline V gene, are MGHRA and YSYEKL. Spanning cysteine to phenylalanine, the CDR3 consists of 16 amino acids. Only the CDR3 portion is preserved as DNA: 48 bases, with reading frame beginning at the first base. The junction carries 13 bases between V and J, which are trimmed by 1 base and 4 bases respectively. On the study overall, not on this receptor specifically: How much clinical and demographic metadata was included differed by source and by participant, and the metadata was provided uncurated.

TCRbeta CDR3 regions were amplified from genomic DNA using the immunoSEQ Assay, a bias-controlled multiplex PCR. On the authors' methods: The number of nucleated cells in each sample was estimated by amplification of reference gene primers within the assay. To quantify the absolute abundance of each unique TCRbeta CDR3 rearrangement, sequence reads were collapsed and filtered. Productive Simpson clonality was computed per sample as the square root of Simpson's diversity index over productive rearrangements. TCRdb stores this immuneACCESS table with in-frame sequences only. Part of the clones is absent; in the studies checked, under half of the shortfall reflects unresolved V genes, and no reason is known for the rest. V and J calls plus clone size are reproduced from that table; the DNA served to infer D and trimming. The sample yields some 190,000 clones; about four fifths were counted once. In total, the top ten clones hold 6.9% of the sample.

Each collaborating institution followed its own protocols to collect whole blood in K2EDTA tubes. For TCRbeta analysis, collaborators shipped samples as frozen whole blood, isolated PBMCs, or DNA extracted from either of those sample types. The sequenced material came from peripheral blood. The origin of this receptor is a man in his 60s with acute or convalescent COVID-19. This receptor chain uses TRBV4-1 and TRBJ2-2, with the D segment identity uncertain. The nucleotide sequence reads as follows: TGCGCCAGCAGCCAAGTAAACGACTTTAGCACCGGGGAGCTGTTTTTT. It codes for CASSQVNDFSTGELFF.